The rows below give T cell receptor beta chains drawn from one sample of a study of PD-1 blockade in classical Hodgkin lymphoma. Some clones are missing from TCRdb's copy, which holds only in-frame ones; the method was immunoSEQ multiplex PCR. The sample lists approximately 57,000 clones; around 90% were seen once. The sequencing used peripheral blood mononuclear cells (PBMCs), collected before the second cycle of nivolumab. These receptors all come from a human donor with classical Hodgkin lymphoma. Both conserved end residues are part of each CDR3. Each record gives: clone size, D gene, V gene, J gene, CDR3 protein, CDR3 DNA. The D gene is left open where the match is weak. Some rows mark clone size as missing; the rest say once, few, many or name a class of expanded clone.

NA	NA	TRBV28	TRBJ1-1	CASRFLAGNTEAFF	TGTGCCAGCAGATTCTTAGCAGGGAACACTGAAGCTTTCTTT
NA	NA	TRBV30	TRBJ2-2	CAWSRLSGELFF	TGTGCCTGGAGTCGGCTTTCCGGGGAGCTGTTTTTT
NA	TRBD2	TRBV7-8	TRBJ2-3	CASYPGLAGEASTDTQYF	TGTGCCAGCTACCCGGGACTAGCGGGCGAAGCAAGCACAGATACGCAGTATTTT
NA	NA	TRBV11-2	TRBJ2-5	CASREDETQYF	TGTGCCAGCAGGGAGGACGAGACCCAGTACTTC
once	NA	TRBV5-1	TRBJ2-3	CASSLSDTQYF	TGCGCCAGCAGCTTGTCAGATACGCAGTATTTT
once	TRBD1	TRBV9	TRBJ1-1	CASSPGQGDAFF	TGTGCCAGCAGCCCTGGACAGGGGGACGCTTTCTTT
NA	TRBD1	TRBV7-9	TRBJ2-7	CASSESSGTGSYEQYF	TGTGCCAGCAGCGAAAGCTCCGGGACAGGGTCCTACGAGCAGTACTTC
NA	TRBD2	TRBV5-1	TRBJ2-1	CASSLSSGYPYNEQFF	TGCGCCAGCAGCTTATCTAGCGGGTACCCCTACAATGAGCAGTTCTTC
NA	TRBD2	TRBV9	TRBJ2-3	CASSLGLAGGTDTQYF	TGTGCCAGCAGCCTGGGACTAGCGGGAGGCACAGATACGCAGTATTTT
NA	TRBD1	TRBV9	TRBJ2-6	CASSVPGQGITGANVLTF	TGTGCCAGCAGCGTGCCGGGACAGGGGATTACTGGGGCCAACGTCCTGACTTTC
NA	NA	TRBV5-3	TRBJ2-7	CARSPSGTTSYEQYF	TGTGCCAGAAGCCCCTCCGGGACCACCTCCTACGAGCAGTACTTC
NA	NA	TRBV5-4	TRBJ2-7	CASSLSVLAGSSYEQYF	TGTGCCAGCAGCTTGAGTGTTTTGGCGGGGAGCTCCTACGAGCAGTACTTC
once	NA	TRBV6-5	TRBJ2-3	CASSGLAPPDTQYF	TGTGCCAGCAGTGGACTGGCCCCCCCAGATACGCAGTATTTT
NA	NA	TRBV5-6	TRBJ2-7	CASSFWTRYEQYF	TGTGCCAGCAGCTTTTGGACTCGCTACGAGCAGTACTTC
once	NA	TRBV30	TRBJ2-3	CAWSVLDTQYF	TGTGCCTGGAGTGTACTAGATACGCAGTATTTT
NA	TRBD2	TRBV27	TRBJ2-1	CASRQTSGSYNEQFF	TGTGCCAGCAGACAAACTAGCGGGAGCTACAATGAGCAGTTCTTC
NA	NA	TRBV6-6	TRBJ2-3	CASRELLTPDTQYF	TGTGCCAGCAGAGAGCTCTTGACGCCGGATACGCAGTATTTT
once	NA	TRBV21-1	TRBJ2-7	CASHDSSYEQYF	TGTGCCAGTCATGACAGCTCCTACGAGCAGTACTTC
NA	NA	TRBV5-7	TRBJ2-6	CASLCVQSRANVLTF	TGTGCCAGCCTATGCGTACAAAGTCGGGCCAACGTCCTGACTTTC
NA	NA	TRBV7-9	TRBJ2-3	CASSIMGGPPGRDQGTQYF	TGTGCCAGCAGCATTATGGGGGGGCCGCCGGGCCGAGACCAGGGTACGCAGTATTTT
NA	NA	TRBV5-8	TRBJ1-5	CASSLRGNSNQPQHF	TGTGCCAGCAGCTTACGAGGGAATAGCAATCAGCCCCAGCATTTT
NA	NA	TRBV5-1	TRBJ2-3	CASRHRGQSFSDTQYF	TGCGCCAGCAGACACCGGGGGCAGTCTTTCTCAGATACGCAGTATTTT
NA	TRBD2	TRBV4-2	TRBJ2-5	CASSQSRAGVETQYF	TGTGCCAGCAGCCAATCGCGAGCGGGAGTGGAGACCCAGTACTTC
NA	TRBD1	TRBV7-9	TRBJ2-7	CASSETGANYEQYF	TGTGCCAGCAGCGAGACAGGGGCGAACTACGAGCAGTACTTC
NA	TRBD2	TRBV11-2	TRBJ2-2	CASSLATSLAGELFF	TGTGCCAGCAGCTTAGCGACTAGCCTGGCCGGGGAGCTGTTTTTT
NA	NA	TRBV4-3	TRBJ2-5	CASSPWGLRETQYF	TGCGCCAGCAGCCCCTGGGGGCTTCGGGAGACCCAGTACTTC
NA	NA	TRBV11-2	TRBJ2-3	CASSLGLARDTQYF	TGTGCCAGCAGCTTAGGGCTAGCGCGAGATACGCAGTATTTT
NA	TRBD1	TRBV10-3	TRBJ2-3	CAINPTGGTDTQYF	TGTGCCATCAACCCGACAGGGGGTACAGATACGCAGTATTTT
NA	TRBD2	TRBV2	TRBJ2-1	CASSELAGGPNEQFF	TGTGCCAGCAGCGAATTAGCGGGGGGACCCAATGAGCAGTTCTTC
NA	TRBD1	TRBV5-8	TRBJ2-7	CASSFPGQSYEQYF	TGTGCCAGCAGCTTCCCGGGACAGTCCTACGAGCAGTACTTC
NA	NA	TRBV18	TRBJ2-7	CASSTPPPGHHYEQYF	TGTGCCAGCTCAACACCCCCGCCGGGACACCACTACGAGCAGTACTTC
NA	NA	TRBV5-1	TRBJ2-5	CASSLAATDQNQETQYF	TGCGCCAGCAGCTTGGCGGCGACGGACCAGAACCAAGAGACCCAGTACTTC
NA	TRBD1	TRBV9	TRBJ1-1	CASSKGAGWGAFF	TGTGCCAGCAGCAAGGGGGCAGGCTGGGGAGCTTTCTTT
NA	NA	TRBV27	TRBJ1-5	CASSFTPYSNQPQHF	TGTGCCAGCAGCTTTACCCCATATAGCAATCAGCCCCAGCATTTT
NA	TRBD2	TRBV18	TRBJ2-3	CASRPRGSSYTDTQYF	TGTGCCAGCAGACCGCGGGGGTCCTCCTACACAGATACGCAGTATTTT
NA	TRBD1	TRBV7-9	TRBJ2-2	CASSLPGQTKGGELFF	TGTGCCAGCAGCTTGCCGGGACAGACGAAGGGCGGGGAGCTGTTTTTT
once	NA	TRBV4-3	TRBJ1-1	CASSQDLGLELNTEAFF	TGCGCCAGCAGCCAAGATCTCGGGTTAGAACTCAACACTGAAGCTTTCTTT
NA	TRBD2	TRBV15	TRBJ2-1	CATSGPLAGGYRWNEQFF	TGTGCCACCAGCGGCCCACTAGCGGGAGGTTATAGGTGGAATGAGCAGTTCTTC